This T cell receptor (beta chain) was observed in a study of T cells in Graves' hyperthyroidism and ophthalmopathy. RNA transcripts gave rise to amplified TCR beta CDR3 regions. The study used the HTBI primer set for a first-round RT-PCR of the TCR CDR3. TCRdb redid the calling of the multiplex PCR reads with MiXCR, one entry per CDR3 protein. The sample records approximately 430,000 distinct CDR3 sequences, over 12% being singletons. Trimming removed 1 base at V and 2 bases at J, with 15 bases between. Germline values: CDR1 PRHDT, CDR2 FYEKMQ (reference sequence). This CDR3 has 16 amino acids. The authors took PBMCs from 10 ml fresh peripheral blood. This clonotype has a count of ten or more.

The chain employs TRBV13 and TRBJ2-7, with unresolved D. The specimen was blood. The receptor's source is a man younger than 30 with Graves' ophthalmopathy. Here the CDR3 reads CASSLARFGGPYEQYF. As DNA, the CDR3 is TGTGCCAGCAGCTTAGCCCGTTTCGGCGGACCCTACGAGCAGTACTTC.